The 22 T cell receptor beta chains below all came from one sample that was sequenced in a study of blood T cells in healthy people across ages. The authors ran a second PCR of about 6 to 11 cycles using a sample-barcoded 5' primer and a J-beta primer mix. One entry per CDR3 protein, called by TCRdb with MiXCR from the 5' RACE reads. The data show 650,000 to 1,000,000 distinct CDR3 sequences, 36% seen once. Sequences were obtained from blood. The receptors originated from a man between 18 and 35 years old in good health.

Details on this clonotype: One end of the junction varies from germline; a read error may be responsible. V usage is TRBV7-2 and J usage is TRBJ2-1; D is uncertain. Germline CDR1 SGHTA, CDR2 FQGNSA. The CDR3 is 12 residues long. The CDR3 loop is CVSSPVGNEQFF. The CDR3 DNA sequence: TGTGTCAGCAGCCCCGTAGGGAATGAGCAGTTCTTC.

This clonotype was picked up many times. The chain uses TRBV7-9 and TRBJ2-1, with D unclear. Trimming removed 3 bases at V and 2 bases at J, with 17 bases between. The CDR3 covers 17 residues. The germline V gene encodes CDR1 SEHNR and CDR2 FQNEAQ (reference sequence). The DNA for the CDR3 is TGTGCCAGCAGCTTTCCGGGCACATCCTCCCCCTACAATGAGCAGTTCTTC. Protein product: CASSFPGTSSPYNEQFF.

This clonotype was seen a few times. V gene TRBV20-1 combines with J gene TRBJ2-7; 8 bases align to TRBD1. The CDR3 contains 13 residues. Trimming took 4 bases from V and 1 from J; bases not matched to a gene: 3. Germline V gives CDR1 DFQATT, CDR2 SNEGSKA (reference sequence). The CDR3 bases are TGCAGTGCTACGACAGGGGAATCCTACGAGCAGTACTTC. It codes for CSATTGESYEQYF.

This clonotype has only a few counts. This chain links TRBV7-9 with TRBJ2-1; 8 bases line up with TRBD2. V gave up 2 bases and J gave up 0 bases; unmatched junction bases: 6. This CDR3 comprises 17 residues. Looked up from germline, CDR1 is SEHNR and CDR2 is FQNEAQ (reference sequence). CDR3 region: CASSLLTGTSSYNEQFF. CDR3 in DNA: TGTGCCAGCAGCTTACTTACCGGGACTAGCTCCTACAATGAGCAGTTCTTC.

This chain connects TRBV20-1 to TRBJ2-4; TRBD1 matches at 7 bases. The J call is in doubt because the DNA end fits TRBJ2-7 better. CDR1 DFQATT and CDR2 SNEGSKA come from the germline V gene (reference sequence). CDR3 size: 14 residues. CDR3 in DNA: TGCAGTGCTAGACCCGAGACAGGGCGCTACGAGCAGTACTTC. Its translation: CSARPETGRYEQYF.

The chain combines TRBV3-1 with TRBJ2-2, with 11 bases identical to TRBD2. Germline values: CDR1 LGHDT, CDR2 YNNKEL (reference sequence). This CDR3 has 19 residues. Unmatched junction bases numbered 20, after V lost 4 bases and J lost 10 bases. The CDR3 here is CASSLDYPGLAETYVELFF. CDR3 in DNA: TGTGCCAGCAGCCTCGATTACCCGGGACTAGCGGAAACCTACGTGGAGCTGTTTTTT.

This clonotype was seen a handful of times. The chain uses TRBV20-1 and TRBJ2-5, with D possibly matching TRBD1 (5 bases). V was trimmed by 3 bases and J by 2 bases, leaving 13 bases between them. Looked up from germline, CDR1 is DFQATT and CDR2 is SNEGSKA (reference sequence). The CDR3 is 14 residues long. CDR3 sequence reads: CSARPRASQETQYF. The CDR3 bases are TGCAGTGCTAGGCCCAGGGCCAGTCAAGAGACCCAGTACTTC.

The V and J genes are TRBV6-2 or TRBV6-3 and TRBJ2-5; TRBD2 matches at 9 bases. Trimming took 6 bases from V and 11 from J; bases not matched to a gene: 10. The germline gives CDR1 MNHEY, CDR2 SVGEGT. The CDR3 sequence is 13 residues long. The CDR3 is CASRPGLAWEQYF. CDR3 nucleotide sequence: TGTGCCAGCAGGCCGGGACTAGCATGGGAGCAGTACTTC.

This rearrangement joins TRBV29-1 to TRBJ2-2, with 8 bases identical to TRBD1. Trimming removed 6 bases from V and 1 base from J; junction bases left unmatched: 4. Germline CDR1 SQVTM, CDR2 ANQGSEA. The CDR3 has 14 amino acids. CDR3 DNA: TGCAGCGTAGGACAGGGACTGAACACCGGGGAGCTGTTTTTT. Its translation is CSVGQGLNTGELFF.

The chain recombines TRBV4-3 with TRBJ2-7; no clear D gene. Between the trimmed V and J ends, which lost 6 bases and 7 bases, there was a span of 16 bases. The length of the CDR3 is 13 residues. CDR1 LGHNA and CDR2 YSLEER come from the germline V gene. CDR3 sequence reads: CASRQPAGHEQYF. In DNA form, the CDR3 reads TGCGCCAGCAGGCAGCCAGCCGGGCATGAGCAGTACTTC.

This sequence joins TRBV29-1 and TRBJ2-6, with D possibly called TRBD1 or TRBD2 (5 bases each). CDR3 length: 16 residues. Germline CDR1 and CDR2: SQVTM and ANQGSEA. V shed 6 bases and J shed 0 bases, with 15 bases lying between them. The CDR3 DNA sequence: TGCAGCGTGGGGGACCTTTCCCTCTCTGGGGCCAACGTCCTGACTTTC. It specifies CSVGDLSLSGANVLTF.

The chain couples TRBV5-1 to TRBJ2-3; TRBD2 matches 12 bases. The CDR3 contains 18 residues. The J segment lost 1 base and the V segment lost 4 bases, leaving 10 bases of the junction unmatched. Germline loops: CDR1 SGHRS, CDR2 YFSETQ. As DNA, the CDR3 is TGCGCCAGCAGCCCACTAGCGGGGGGCAGTTCCGGCACAGATACGCAGTATTTT. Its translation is CASSPLAGGSSGTDTQYF.

As DNA, the CDR3 is TGTGCCATCAGTGAGCTCATAGTCCGTGGAGATGGCTACACCTTC. Translating gives CAISELIVRGDGYTF. The V call is TRBV10-3, the J call TRBJ1-2; no clear D gene. The V end was cut by 2 bases, the J end by 6 bases, with 16 bases between. The CDR3 consists of 15 residues. Per germline, CDR1 ENHRY and CDR2 SYGVKD.

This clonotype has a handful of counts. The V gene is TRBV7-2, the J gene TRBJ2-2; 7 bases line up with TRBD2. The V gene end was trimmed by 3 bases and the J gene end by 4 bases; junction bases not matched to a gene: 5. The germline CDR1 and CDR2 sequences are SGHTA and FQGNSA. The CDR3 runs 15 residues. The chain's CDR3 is CASSFGGSTTGELFF. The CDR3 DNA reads TGTGCCAGCAGCTTCGGGGGGTCTACCACCGGGGAGCTGTTTTTT. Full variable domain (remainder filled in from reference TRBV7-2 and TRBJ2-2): GAGVSQSPSNKVTEKGKDVELRCDPISGHTALYWYRQSLGQGLEFLIYFQGNSAPDKSGLPSDRFSAERTGGSVSTLTIQRTQQEDSAVYLCASSFGGSTTGELFFGEGSRLTVL.

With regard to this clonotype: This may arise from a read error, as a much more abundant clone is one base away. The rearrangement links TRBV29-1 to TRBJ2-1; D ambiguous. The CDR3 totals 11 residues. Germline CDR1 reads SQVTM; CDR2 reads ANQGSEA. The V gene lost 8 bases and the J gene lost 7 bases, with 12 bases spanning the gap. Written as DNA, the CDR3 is TGCAGCCTCTTAGGTTCTAATGAGCAGTTCTTC. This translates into CSLLGSNEQFF.

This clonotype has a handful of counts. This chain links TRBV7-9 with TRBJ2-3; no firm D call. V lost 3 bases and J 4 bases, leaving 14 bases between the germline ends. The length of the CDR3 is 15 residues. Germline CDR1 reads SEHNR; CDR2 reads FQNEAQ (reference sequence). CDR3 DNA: TGTGCCAGCAGCTTTAGGGTTCCCCCAGCAGATACGCAGTATTTT. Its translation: CASSFRVPPADTQYF.

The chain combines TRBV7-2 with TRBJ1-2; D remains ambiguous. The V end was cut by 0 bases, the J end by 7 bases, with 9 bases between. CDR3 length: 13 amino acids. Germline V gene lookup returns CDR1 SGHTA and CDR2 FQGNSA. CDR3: CASSLATELGYTF. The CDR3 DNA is TGTGCCAGCAGCTTAGCGACCGAACTTGGCTACACCTTC.

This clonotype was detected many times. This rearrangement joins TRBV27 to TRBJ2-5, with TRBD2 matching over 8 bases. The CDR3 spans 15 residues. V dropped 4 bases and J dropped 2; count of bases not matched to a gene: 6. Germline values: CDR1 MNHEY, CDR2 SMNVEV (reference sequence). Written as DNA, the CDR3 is TGTGCCAGCAGTTCCCGGGAGGGCAGTCAAGAGACCCAGTACTTC. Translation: CASSSREGSQETQYF.

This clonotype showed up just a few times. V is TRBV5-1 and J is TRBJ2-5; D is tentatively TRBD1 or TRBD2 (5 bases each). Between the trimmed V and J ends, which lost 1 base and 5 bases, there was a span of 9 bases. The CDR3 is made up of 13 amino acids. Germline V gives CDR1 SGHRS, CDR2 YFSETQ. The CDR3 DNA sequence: TGCGCCAGCAGCTTGTCCGGGACGGAGACCCAGTACTTC. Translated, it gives CASSLSGTETQYF.

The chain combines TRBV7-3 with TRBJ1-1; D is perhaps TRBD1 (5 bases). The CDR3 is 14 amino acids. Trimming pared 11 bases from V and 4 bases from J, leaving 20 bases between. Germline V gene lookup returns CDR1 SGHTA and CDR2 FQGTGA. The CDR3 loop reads CAGGRGRRGTEAFF. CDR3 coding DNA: TGTGCCGGAGGGCGGGGGAGACGAGGCACTGAAGCTTTCTTT.

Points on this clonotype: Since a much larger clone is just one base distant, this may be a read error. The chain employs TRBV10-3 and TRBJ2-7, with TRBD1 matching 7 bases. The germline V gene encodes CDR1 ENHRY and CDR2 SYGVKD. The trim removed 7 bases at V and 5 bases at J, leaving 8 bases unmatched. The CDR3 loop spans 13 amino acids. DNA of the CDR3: TGTGCCATCACTCTGGGACAGAACGACGAGCAGTACTTC. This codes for CAITLGQNDEQYF.

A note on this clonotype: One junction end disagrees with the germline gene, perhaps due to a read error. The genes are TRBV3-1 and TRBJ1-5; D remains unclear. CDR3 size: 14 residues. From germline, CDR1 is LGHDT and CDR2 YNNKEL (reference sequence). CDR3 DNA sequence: TGTGCCGGCAGCCCGGACCAGGCTTCTCAGCCCCAGCATTTT. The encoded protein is CAGSPDQASQPQHF.